Listed below are T cell receptor beta chains from one sample, sequenced in a study of response to subunit inactivated influenza vaccine. TCRdb re-called the RT-PCR reads with MiXCR, one entry per CDR3 protein. Of 500,000 to 600,000 distinct CDR3 sequences listed, approximately 10% are singletons. Separately, the same data were catalogued under a study of T cells expressing NK-cell markers.

Source: PBMCs from blood, taken on the day of vaccination. The receptors here all came from a man between 45 and 60 years old who received an inactivated influenza vaccine. CDR3s include the opening cysteine and the closing phenylalanine or tryptophan. Fields, in order: D gene, CDR3 length, clone size, J gene, V gene, CDR3 protein, CDR3 DNA. The D gene is left open where the match is weak. Clone size is stated in some rows and not others, as once, few, many or a class when expanded.

TRBD1	16	few	TRBJ2-5	TRBV20-1	CSARKPGTGWTGTQYF	TGCAGTGCTAGAAAACCCGGGACAGGCTGGACGGGGACCCAGTACTTC
TRBD1	14	few	TRBJ2-7	TRBV5-1	CASTGGQGPYEQYF	TGCGCCAGCACGGGGGGACAGGGTCCCTACGAGCAGTACTTC
NA	15	few	TRBJ1-4	TRBV6-2/TRBV6-3	CATPWTVATNEKLFF	TGTGCCACCCCCTGGACAGTCGCAACTAATGAAAAACTGTTTTTT
NA	15	few	TRBJ1-5	TRBV20-1	CSAGNAGTSNQPQHF	TGCAGTGCTGGCAACGCCGGGACTAGCAATCAGCCCCAGCATTTT
TRBD1	14	few	TRBJ2-1	TRBV6-1	CASSDRGSSFEQFF	TGTGCCAGCAGCGACAGGGGTTCATCATTCGAGCAGTTCTTC
TRBD2	17	NA	TRBJ2-3	TRBV15	CATSKLPGLPSTDTQYF	TGTGCCACCAGCAAACTGCCGGGACTACCGAGCACAGATACGCAGTATTTT
NA	13	NA	TRBJ2-5	TRBV7-2	CASSPPGYETQYF	TGTGCCAGCAGCCCCCCCGGTTATGAGACCCAGTACTTC
NA	12	NA	TRBJ1-2	TRBV6-5	CASRRLNYGYTF	TGTGCCAGCAGACGCCTTAACTATGGCTACACCTTC
TRBD2	19	few	TRBJ2-1	TRBV20-1	CSARDQPSGGRSPYNEQFF	TGCAGTGCTAGAGATCAACCTAGCGGGGGCCGTTCTCCCTACAATGAGCAGTTCTTC
NA	12	NA	TRBJ1-2	TRBV20-1	CSAPPVSYGYTF	TGCAGTGCCCCCCCTGTTAGCTATGGCTACACCTTC
NA	13	many	TRBJ2-1	TRBV20-1	CSARGRGEPEQFF	TGCAGTGCTAGGGGCAGGGGGGAACCTGAGCAGTTCTTC
TRBD1	18	few	TRBJ2-5	TRBV6-5	CASSYGGRGPFLQETQYF	TGTGCCAGCAGTTATGGTGGCAGGGGGCCTTTCCTCCAAGAGACCCAGTACTTC
NA	14	NA	TRBJ2-6	TRBV18	CASSPFSGANVLTF	TGTGCCAGCTCACCTTTCTCTGGGGCCAACGTCCTGACTTTC
NA	17	few	TRBJ2-4	TRBV7-9	CASSLAYRDRAKNIQYF	TGTGCCAGCAGCTTAGCTTATAGAGACAGGGCCAAAAACATTCAGTACTTC
NA	14	few	TRBJ2-2	TRBV20-1	CSASQGRSTGELFF	TGCAGTGCTAGTCAGGGACGGAGCACCGGGGAGCTGTTTTTT
NA	16	NA	TRBJ2-5	TRBV5-1	CASSLMGEGIRETQYF	TGCGCCAGCAGCTTAATGGGGGAAGGGATCCGAGAGACCCAGTACTTC
NA	13	few	TRBJ2-1	TRBV12-3/TRBV12-4	CASRLPATYEQFF	TGTGCCAGCAGGTTACCCGCGACTTATGAGCAGTTCTTC
NA	12	NA	TRBJ2-7	TRBV29-1	CSATGPLYEQYF	TGCAGCGCCACGGGACCCCTTTACGAGCAGTACTTC
TRBD1	17	NA	TRBJ2-2	TRBV11-1	CGSSIYRDRDYTGELFF	TGTGGCAGCAGCATTTACCGGGACAGGGATTATACCGGGGAGCTGTTTTTT
TRBD1	15	few	TRBJ2-3	TRBV4-1	CASSQEWQGADTQYF	TGCGCCAGCAGCCAAGAATGGCAGGGGGCAGATACGCAGTATTTT
NA	15	few	TRBJ2-5	TRBV5-6	CASSQGGHLGETQYF	TGTGCCAGCAGCCAAGGTGGCCACCTGGGAGAGACCCAGTACTTC
NA	15	NA	TRBJ2-2	TRBV25-1	CASSPAGGGIGELFF	TGTGCCAGCAGTCCGGCCGGGGGCGGGATCGGGGAGCTGTTTTTT
NA	15	NA	TRBJ1-4	TRBV6-1	CASRPTGKSNEKLFF	TGTGCCAGCAGACCTACAGGGAAGTCTAATGAAAAACTGTTTTTT
NA	14	many	TRBJ2-2	TRBV4-1	CASSLSQGTGELFF	TGCGCCAGCAGCCTTAGTCAGGGTACCGGGGAGCTGTTTTTT
NA	16	many	TRBJ2-5	TRBV29-1	CSVEDPGTLYQETQYF	TGCAGCGTTGAAGACCCGGGGACCCTGTACCAAGAGACCCAGTACTTC
TRBD2	17	few	TRBJ2-3	TRBV7-9	CASSRSRSGRVEDTQYF	TGTGCCAGCAGCCGATCGCGTAGCGGGAGGGTGGAAGATACGCAGTATTTT
NA	14	many	TRBJ2-1	TRBV20-1	CSARAGEPYNEQFF	TGCAGTGCTAGAGCCGGGGAGCCGTACAATGAGCAGTTCTTC
TRBD2	16	few	TRBJ2-2	TRBV4-3	CASSQGVSGSTGELFF	TGCGCCAGCAGCCAAGGGGTGAGCGGGAGTACCGGGGAGCTGTTTTTT
NA	14	few	TRBJ2-1	TRBV7-3	CASSSDSLVGEQFF	TGTGCCAGCAGCTCGGACTCACTAGTGGGTGAGCAGTTCTTC